This TCR beta chain was found in a study of T cells in Graves' hyperthyroidism and ophthalmopathy. The CDR3 regions of TCR beta were amplified from RNA transcripts. First-round RT-PCR of the TCR CDR3 relied on the HTBI primer set. In TCRdb, the multiplex PCR reads were re-called with MiXCR into one record per CDR3 protein. The sample shows about 98,000 distinct CDR3 sequences, 35% to 45% of them seen only once. Germline V gene data show CDR1 as MNHEY and CDR2 as SMNVEV (reference sequence). CDR3 length: 16 residues. Trimming stripped 0 bases from V and 5 bases from J, with 16 bases between. For Graves' hyperthyroidism to be stable, ophthalmopathy could not progress within 18 months. Notes on the study in general: Model-based prediction identified ophthalmopathy a median roughly six months prior to its onset. Ophthalmopathy and stable hyperthyroidism were separated by a 13 V-J model.

This clonotype was counted at least ten times. Its antigen is still unknown. This clonotype was sampled from a woman aged 25 to 39 with Graves' hyperthyroidism. The sample was peripheral blood or thyroid tissue (not recorded which). This rearrangement joins TRBV27 to TRBJ2-5, with D maybe TRBD2 (6 bases). The CDR3 reads CASSLSRTGDRETQYF. Written as DNA, the CDR3 is TGTGCCAGCAGTTTATCCCGTACGGGAGATAGGGAGACCCAGTACTTC.